The 23 T cell receptor beta chains below were found in one sample sequenced in a study of Graves' ophthalmopathy and Graves' hyperthyroidism. RNA transcripts were the source from which TCR beta CDR3 regions were amplified. First-round RT-PCR relied on HTBI primers, and a second-round multiplex PCR came next. MiXCR, applied by TCRdb to the multiplex PCR reads, yields one record per CDR3 protein. The sample shows roughly 350,000 distinct CDR3 sequences, roughly 15% of them seen only once. The sequencing sample was made of peripheral blood. The receptors come from an adult woman with stable Graves' hyperthyroidism.

As concerns this clonotype: It may be a read error: a sequence one base away is much more abundant. This chain links TRBV12-3 or TRBV12-4 with TRBJ2-7; D is possibly TRBD2 (6 bases). V was shortened by 3 bases and J by 5 bases, with 17 bases between the two germline ends. The CDR3 covers 15 residues. The CDR3 DNA sequence: TGTGCCAGCAGTTTCGGACCCCGGGAGCGGGACGAGCAGTACTTC. Protein product: CASSFGPRERDEQYF.

This clonotype has just a few counts. The chain recombines TRBV18 with TRBJ2-5, with 7 bases identical to TRBD1. V gave up 2 bases and J gave up 2 bases; unmatched junction bases: 8. Germline V gene lookup returns CDR1 KGHSH and CDR2 LQKENI. The CDR3 sequence is 16 residues long. The CDR3: CASSPTDRDRQETQYF. The CDR3 coding sequence is TGTGCCAGCTCACCAACCGACCGGGACAGACAAGAGACCCAGTACTTC.

As for this clonotype: A clone one base away is much larger, so this may be a read error. This sequence joins TRBV6-5 and TRBJ2-7; weak D call: TRBD2 (6 bases). Germline V CDR1 and CDR2: MNHEY, SVGAGI. This CDR3 is 17 amino acids long. With 6 bases removed from V and 0 bases from J, the gap between germline ends came to 21 bases. For the CDR3, the DNA is TGTGCCAGCAGCTTACGCCAGGAGAGTAGCGGCTCCTACGAGCAGTACGTC. It codes for CASSLRQESSGSYEQYV.

This clonotype has ten or more counts. The chain has TRBV11-2 and TRBJ2-7; 9 bases line up with TRBD2. V shed 1 base, J shed 3 bases, and the junction held 13 bases outside the gene matches. Germline CDR1 SGHAT, CDR2 FQNNGV. CDR3 length equals 18 residues. CDR3 sequence (DNA): TGTGCCAGCAGCTTAGTCATGGCGGGAGGGCCGAGGCTCTACGAGCAGTACTTC. Encoded protein: CASSLVMAGGPRLYEQYF. The whole variable domain, filled in from reference TRBV11-2 and TRBJ2-7, reads EAGVAQSPRYKIIEKRQSVAFWCNPISGHATLYWYQQILGQGPKLLIQFQNNGVVDDSQLPKDRFSAERLKGVDSTLKIQPAKLEDSAVYLCASSLVMAGGPRLYEQYFGPGTRLTVT.

Many counts were recorded for this clonotype. The genes are TRBV7-6 and TRBJ2-5; 9 bases fit TRBD2. Germline CDR1 reads SGHVS; CDR2 reads FNYEAQ. The CDR3 loop spans 16 amino acids. J lost 5 bases, V lost 2 bases, and 9 bases had no gene match. The CDR3 sequence is CASSLLSSGSLETQYF. DNA of the CDR3: TGTGCCAGCAGCTTATTGAGTAGCGGGAGTCTGGAGACCCAGTACTTC.

This clonotype came up many times. The chain recombines TRBV7-2 with TRBJ2-7, with 7 bases matching TRBD2. The CDR3 has 17 residues. J lost 4 bases, V lost 5 bases, and 17 bases had no gene match. Germline-derived CDR1 and CDR2 are SGHTA and FQGNSA. The CDR3 loop is CASSRGVGGGSRYEQYF. CDR3 DNA: TGTGCCAGCAGCCGAGGTGTGGGCGGCGGGAGTCGATACGAGCAGTACTTC.

This clonotype was seen many times. This chain links TRBV28 with TRBJ1-5, with a weak D call TRBD1 (5 bases). Germline V gene data show CDR1 as MDHEN and CDR2 as SYDVKM. The CDR3 is 16 amino acids. V was pared by 7 bases and J by 7 bases, with 23 bases between. The CDR3 DNA reads TGTGCCAGCACCCAAGCAGGGTCTCAGTCGGTCCAGCCCCAGCATTTT. Its translation: CASTQAGSQSVQPQHF.

This clonotype has ten or more counts. The chain joins TRBV20-1 to TRBJ2-5; D perhaps matches TRBD1 (5 bases). The length of the CDR3 is 15 residues. The V end lost 0 bases, the J end lost 3 bases, and 14 bases lay between the germline ends. Germline CDR1 is DFQATT and CDR2 is SNEGSKA (reference sequence). The CDR3 sequence: CSARDSFTGEETQYF. CDR3 nucleotide sequence: TGCAGTGCTAGAGATAGTTTTACAGGAGAAGAGACCCAGTACTTC.

This clonotype was recorded at least ten times. The chain employs TRBV12-5 and TRBJ1-3, with 10 nucleotides matching TRBD1. Germline CDR1 reads LGHNT; CDR2 reads FRNRAP. V gave up 6 bases and J gave up 4 bases; unmatched junction bases: 21. The CDR3 is 20 amino acids. The CDR3 reads CASGWVLDRGQSQSGNTIYF. CDR3 coding DNA: TGTGCTAGTGGCTGGGTTCTAGACAGGGGGCAATCTCAATCGGGAAACACCATATATTTT. The complete variable domain, with remaining parts taken from reference TRBV12-5 and TRBJ1-3, reads DARVTQTPRHKVTEMGQEVTMRCQPILGHNTVFWYRQTMMQGLELLAYFRNRAPLDDSGMPKDRFSAEMPDATLATLKIQPSEPRDSAVYFCASGWVLDRGQSQSGNTIYFGEGSWLTVV.

There are many counts of this clonotype. V and J are TRBV6-1 and TRBJ1-5, with 7 bases lining up with TRBD1. The CDR3 contains 15 residues. Germline-derived CDR1 and CDR2 are MNHNS and SASEGT. The V gene end was trimmed by 4 bases and the J gene end by 4 bases; junction bases not matched to a gene: 7. The CDR3 DNA reads as TGTGCCAGCAGTGCCGAGACAGGGATAAATCAGCCCCAGCATTTT. It codes for CASSAETGINQPQHF.

This clonotype occurred a few times. The CDR3, as DNA: TGCGCCAGCAGCGGCCAGACAGGGCCCTACGAGCAGTACTTC. It codes for CASSGQTGPYEQYF. The chain combines TRBV5-1 with TRBJ2-7, with 7 bases aligning to TRBD1. There are 14 residues in the CDR3. Trimming at V came to 4 bases and at J to 2 bases, leaving 6 bases not matched to a gene. Per the germline V gene, CDR1 is SGHRS and CDR2 is YFSETQ.

As concerns this clonotype: A read error may be the cause here, since a much bigger clone is one base away. The chain employs TRBV2 and TRBJ1-5, with D perhaps TRBD1 (5 bases). The CDR3 has 16 residues. The germline CDR1 and CDR2 sequences are SNHLY and FYNNEI. The CDR3 bases are TGCGCCAGCCACCTGGGGCGGGGTAGAAATAGTCAGCCCCAGCATTTT. Amino acids: CASHLGRGRNSQPQHF.

This clonotype was counted ten times or more. V and J are TRBV7-6 and TRBJ2-5, with a possible D match to TRBD1 (6 bases). V shed 5 bases and J shed 5 bases, with 9 bases lying between them. This CDR3 region has 12 residues. Germline V lookup: CDR1 SGHVS, CDR2 FNYEAQ. The CDR3 loop is CASSPQGETQYF. In DNA form, the CDR3 reads TGTGCCAGCAGCCCCCAGGGGGAGACCCAGTACTTC.

The CDR3 nucleotides read TGTGCCAGCACCCCTACCCGTGGCGGGAGAGGTAACCACGAGCAGTACTTC. Translation: CASTPTRGGRGNHEQYF. V is TRBV28 and J is TRBJ2-7, with 7 bases fitting TRBD2. From germline, CDR1 is MDHEN and CDR2 SYDVKM. The CDR3 loop spans 17 amino acids. V lost 7 bases, J lost 5 bases, and 20 bases stayed unmatched.

The chain has TRBV12-3 or TRBV12-4 and TRBJ1-2; D gene ambiguous. The CDR3 is 13 residues long. V was clipped by 2 bases and J by 4 bases, with 8 bases between them. CDR3 loop: CASSLLRGYGYTF. The CDR3 nucleotides read TGTGCCAGCAGTTTACTTCGGGGCTATGGCTACACCTTC.

This clonotype has a count of ten or more. The chain carries TRBV7-9 and TRBJ2-2; D unresolved. CDR1 and CDR2 (germline): SEHNR, FQNEAQ (reference sequence). The CDR3 covers 12 residues. Deletions cut 8 bases from V and 0 bases from J, with 4 bases between. CDR3 in amino acids: CASVANTGELFF. The CDR3 coding sequence is TGTGCCAGCGTTGCGAACACCGGGGAGCTGTTTTTT. The full variable domain, with the rest looked up from reference TRBV7-9 and TRBJ2-2, is DTGVSQNPRHKITKRGQNVTFRCDPISEHNRLYWYRQTLGQGPEFLTYFQNEAQLEKSRLLSDRFSAERPKGSFSTLEIQRTEQGDSAMYLCASVANTGELFFGEGSRLTVL.

This clonotype came up many times. The chain links TRBV5-1 to TRBJ1-2, with TRBD1 matching over 9 bases. Germline lookup yields CDR1 SGHRS and CDR2 YFSETQ. Trimming took 0 bases from V and 5 from J; bases not matched to a gene: 8. The CDR3 spans 16 residues. The CDR3 DNA sequence: TGCGCCAGCAGCTTGGAACAGGGGGCCACATCTTATGGCTACACCTTC. Its protein product is CASSLEQGATSYGYTF.

This clonotype showed up many times. The CDR3 nucleotides read TGTGCCAGCAGTGGACAGGGGGCGGTGTGGGAGACCCAGTACTTC. It encodes CASSGQGAVWETQYF. V gene TRBV6-1 combines with J gene TRBJ2-5, with 10 bases matching TRBD1. CDR1 and CDR2 from the germline V gene are MNHNS and SASEGT. V dropped 4 bases and J dropped 5; count of bases not matched to a gene: 7. CDR3 size: 15 residues.

This clonotype was detected many times. This chain connects TRBV5-1 to TRBJ2-7; D possibly corresponds to TRBD2 (5 bases). The germline V and J ends were trimmed by 0 bases and 2 bases, with 12 bases remaining between them. The V gene's germline CDR1 is SGHRS and CDR2 YFSETQ. This CDR3 has 15 amino acids. CDR3 residues: CASSLATGFTYEQYF. CDR3 in DNA: TGCGCCAGCAGCTTGGCCACGGGGTTTACCTACGAGCAGTACTTC.

This clonotype was seen many times. The rearrangement joins TRBV4-1 to TRBJ2-7, with D possibly TRBD1 on 6 matching bases. The ends were cut back, 1 base at V and 0 bases at J, with 13 bases in the middle. The CDR3 is made up of 16 amino acids. Germline V gives CDR1 MGHRA, CDR2 YSYEKL. The CDR3 nucleotides are TGCGCCAGCAGCCAAGGGGGTACAGGGTCCTCCTACGAGCAGTACTTC. It encodes CASSQGGTGSSYEQYF.

Many counts were recorded for this clonotype. The gene calls are TRBV7-9 and TRBJ2-7; D gene ambiguous. Deletions cut 1 base from V and 7 bases from J, with 14 bases between. CDR3 length equals 14 residues. Germline V gives CDR1 SEHNR, CDR2 FQNEAQ (reference sequence). DNA for the CDR3: TGTGCCAGCAGCTTAGGAGGTACATCTCGGGAGCAGTACTTC. The encoded protein is CASSLGGTSREQYF.

The V gene is TRBV7-9, the J gene TRBJ1-6, with TRBD1 matching 8 bases. J gave up 14 bases and V 5 bases, and 20 bases lay outside the gene matches. The CDR3 spans 17 residues. Germline V gene sequence: CDR1 SEHNR, CDR2 FQNEAQ (reference sequence). The CDR3: CASSARQGIVSNSALHF. In DNA form, the CDR3 reads TGTGCCAGCAGCGCACGACAGGGGATTGTTTCCAACTCAGCCCTCCACTTT.

This clonotype was counted many times. The chain combines TRBV12-5 with TRBJ2-2; no clear D. The CDR3 covers 15 residues. Germline V lookup: CDR1 LGHNT, CDR2 FRNRAP. Trimming stripped 3 bases from V and 4 bases from J, with 12 bases between. The CDR3 spells CASGFSRVGTGELFF. In DNA, the CDR3 is TGTGCTAGTGGTTTCAGTCGGGTCGGCACCGGGGAGCTGTTTTTT. Filled out from reference TRBV12-5 and TRBJ2-2, the complete variable domain reads DARVTQTPRHKVTEMGQEVTMRCQPILGHNTVFWYRQTMMQGLELLAYFRNRAPLDDSGMPKDRFSAEMPDATLATLKIQPSEPRDSAVYFCASGFSRVGTGELFFGEGSRLTVL.